Shown below are 8 T cell receptor beta chains from a single sample sequenced in a study of blood T cell repertoires in COVID-19. The assay was immunoSEQ multiplex PCR, and TCRdb's table has in-frame clones only and misses some. The data hold 200,000 to 250,000 clones, with approximately 90% observed a single time. The sequencing input was peripheral blood. Every receptor here comes from a man aged 50-60 years with COVID-19, enrolled during active disease.

The chain recombines TRBV2 with TRBJ2-3; possible D gene TRBD1, 6 bases. The germline CDR1 and CDR2 sequences are SNHLY and FYNNEI. The CDR3 runs 14 residues. Trimming stripped 4 bases from V and 7 bases from J, with 15 bases between. CDR3 protein: CASSAGLQGYTQYF. The CDR3 region has the DNA TGTGCCAGCAGTGCTGGTTTACAGGGATATACGCAGTATTTT.

The chain carries TRBV28 and TRBJ1-5; 8 bases agree with TRBD1. The CDR3 extends over 16 amino acids. Germline V lookup: CDR1 MDHEN, CDR2 SYDVKM. J was trimmed by 3 bases and V by 2 bases; bases with no gene match: 6. The CDR3 reads CASSLVDRGYNQPQHF. For the CDR3, the DNA is TGTGCCAGCAGTTTAGTCGACAGGGGATACAATCAGCCCCAGCATTTT.

This clone was observed a handful of times. The V and J genes are TRBV13 and TRBJ2-2; D gene uncertain. Germline assignment: CDR1 PRHDT and CDR2 FYEKMQ (reference sequence). The ends were cut back, 5 bases at V and 8 bases at J, with 12 bases in the middle. The CDR3 extends over 13 amino acids. CDR3: CASSQNSRGELFF. The CDR3 DNA reads as TGTGCCAGCAGCCAAAACTCGAGGGGGGAGCTGTTTTTT.

A note on this clone: Within the sample, other DNA sequences also encode this same CDR3. The V call is TRBV9, the J call TRBJ1-2; D might be TRBD1 (6 bases). Germline-derived CDR1 and CDR2 are SGDLS and YYNGEE. The ends were cut back, 3 bases at V and 3 bases at J, with 12 bases in the middle. This CDR3 is 14 amino acids long. The chain's CDR3 is CASSGLDRHYGYTF. The CDR3 nucleotides are TGTGCCAGCAGCGGACTCGACAGGCACTATGGCTACACCTTC.

This chain joins TRBV5-1 and TRBJ2-7; D may be TRBD2 (6 bases). The CDR3 spans 17 residues. V was cut by 0 bases and J by 6 bases, with 22 bases left in between. Germline values: CDR1 SGHRS, CDR2 YFSETQ. In DNA form, the CDR3 reads TGCGCCAGCAGCTTGGGACCACCGGGACTCCCAAAAGGCGAGCAGTACTTC. As protein: CASSLGPPGLPKGEQYF.

V gene TRBV11-2 combines with J gene TRBJ2-7; D remains unclear. Germline-derived CDR1 and CDR2 are SGHAT and FQNNGV. Trimming removed 1 base from V and 6 bases from J, with 13 bases in between. The CDR3 sequence is 14 residues long. CDR3 residues: CASSLGTDHSEQYF. CDR3 in DNA: TGTGCCAGCAGCTTAGGAACAGACCATAGCGAGCAGTACTTC.

The chain combines TRBV19 with TRBJ2-1, with D perhaps matching TRBD2 (6 bases). The CDR3 contains 16 residues. Trimming took off 5 bases at V and 5 bases at J, with 19 bases between the two ends. Germline assignment: CDR1 LNHDA and CDR2 SQIVND (reference sequence). The CDR3 bases are TGTGCCAGTAGTGGTCTCTTCCGTAGCGGCGACAATGAGCAGTTCTTC. It is translated as CASSGLFRSGDNEQFF.

V is TRBV5-1 and J is TRBJ1-1; the D is unclear. Germline-derived CDR1 and CDR2 are SGHRS and YFSETQ. This CDR3 region has 13 residues. The V end was cut by 5 bases, the J end by 6 bases, with 14 bases between. In DNA form, the CDR3 reads TGCGCCAGCAGTGTTCTAGCCTCCTCTGAAGCTTTCTTT. Protein sequence: CASSVLASSEAFF.